One sample yielded the 23 T cell receptor beta chains listed below, sequenced in a study of coeliac disease (dated by TCRdb to between 2021 and 2023). Results and caveats for the whole study, not just this receptor: Active coeliac intraepithelial and lamina propria samples had lower TRB and TRG repertoire clonality than controls, suggesting that diverse T cells were recruited.

Libraries were constructed by the immunoSEQ multiplex PCR assay. The table comes from immuneACCESS by way of TCRdb, which keeps in-frame sequences with V and J called. Part of the clones is missing from these tables; in studies checked, under half for an unresolved V gene and the rest for unknown reasons. In all, the sample holds 3,000 to 4,000 clones, and about 66% of those were seen once. The ten largest clones add up to under 7.5% of the sample. Antigens of these TCRs are unknown. The material sequenced was intraepithelial lymphocytes from the gut. According to the study, the label for this sample's cell subset or site signals: intraepithelial cell (IEC) fraction of small intestinal biopsy. These receptors were collected from a woman aged 60-75 years with active celiac disease.

This clone occurred once. This chain joins TRBV28 and TRBJ1-2; weak D call: TRBD1 (5 bases). CDR3 length: 13 amino acids. Germline V gene sequence: CDR1 MDHEN, CDR2 SYDVKM. Between the trimmed V and J ends, which lost 2 bases and 2 bases, there was a span of 6 bases. The CDR3 spells CASSLRQNYGYTF. In nucleotides, the CDR3 is TGTGCCAGCAGTTTACGACAGAACTATGGCTACACCTTC.

J is TRBJ2-3 and V is TRBV7-3; D may be TRBD2 (6 bases). V lost 5 bases and J lost 5, with 23 bases in between. CDR1 SGHTA and CDR2 FQGTGA come from the germline V gene. The CDR3 loop spans 17 amino acids. This CDR3 is CASSVGPGLGVRDTQYF. For the CDR3, the DNA is TGTGCCAGCAGCGTAGGGCCGGGACTCGGGGTTCGAGATACGCAGTATTTT.

The V call is TRBV6-5, the J call TRBJ1-2; TRBD1 agrees at 7 bases. This CDR3 has 14 residues. The V gene's germline CDR1 is MNHEY and CDR2 SVGAGI. V was clipped by 4 bases and J by 6 bases; unmatched bases: 8. The CDR3 spells CASSLDREANGYTF. In DNA, the CDR3 is TGTGCCAGCAGTTTAGACAGGGAGGCGAATGGCTACACCTTC.

This clone was seen a few times. The chain uses TRBV4-3 and TRBJ1-1, with 7 positions matching TRBD1. The CDR3 is 14 amino acids. J lost 0 bases, V lost 6 bases, and 4 bases had no gene match. The V gene's germline CDR1 is LGHNA and CDR2 YSLEER. Here the CDR3 DNA reads TGCGCCAGCAGACCCGACAGGGTGAACACTGAAGCTTTCTTT. It codes for CASRPDRVNTEAFF.

The chain is built from TRBV7-2 and TRBJ2-3; 8 bases fit TRBD2. The CDR3 length is 14 residues. V dropped 5 bases and J dropped 2; count of bases not matched to a gene: 3. Germline lookup yields CDR1 SGHTA and CDR2 FQGNSA. In DNA form, the CDR3 reads TGTGCCAGCAGCAAAGCGGGAGTCACAGATACGCAGTATTTT. This sequence encodes CASSKAGVTDTQYF.

The chain employs TRBV7-2 and TRBJ1-2; 7 bases line up with TRBD1. Germline loops: CDR1 SGHTA, CDR2 FQGNSA. The CDR3 has 14 amino acids. Trimming at V came to 4 bases and at J to 5 bases, leaving 7 bases not matched to a gene. The CDR3: CASSSWTGYYGYTF. The CDR3 nucleotides are TGTGCCAGCAGCTCCTGGACAGGTTATTATGGCTACACCTTC.

This chain links TRBV7-9 with TRBJ1-3, with D maybe TRBD1 (5 bases). Trimming removed 5 bases from V and 8 bases from J, with 13 bases in between. The CDR3 totals 13 residues. In germline, CDR1 is SEHNR, CDR2 FQNEAQ (reference sequence). The chain's CDR3 is CASSSAGVDTIYF. CDR3 sequence (DNA): TGTGCCAGCAGCAGCGCGGGGGTGGACACCATATATTTT.

The chain recombines TRBV11-2 with TRBJ2-7, with D possibly matching TRBD1 (6 bases). V dropped 1 base and J dropped 0 bases, with 10 bases sitting between them. Per germline, CDR1 SGHAT and CDR2 FQNNGV. The CDR3 spans 15 residues. The CDR3 bases are TGTGCCAGCAGCTTAGGACAGGAGGCCTCCTACGAGCAGTACTTC. Translated: CASSLGQEASYEQYF.

This clone has a single count. The chain uses TRBV4-3 and TRBJ1-2; a possible D gene is TRBD1 (5 bases). Trimming left V 3 bases short and J 2 bases short, with 13 bases between. The germline CDR1 and CDR2 sequences are LGHNA and YSLEER. The CDR3 runs to 15 residues. The CDR3 reads CASSHFIGGNYGYTF. The CDR3 bases are TGCGCCAGCAGCCACTTTATCGGGGGAAACTATGGCTACACCTTC.

This clone is termed medium-sized. V usage is TRBV5-1 and J usage is TRBJ1-1; 11 nucleotides line up with TRBD1. The CDR3 extends over 19 amino acids. Trimming removed 4 bases from V and 0 bases from J; junction bases left unmatched: 14. Germline V gives CDR1 SGHRS, CDR2 YFSETQ. CDR3 DNA: TGCGCCAGCAGCGGTCGACCCCGGACAGGGGGCACTTTGAACACTGAAGCTTTCTTT. Protein: CASSGRPRTGGTLNTEAFF.

This clone was recorded only once. This rearrangement joins TRBV7-6 to TRBJ2-1, with 7 bases aligning to TRBD2. CDR1 and CDR2 (germline): SGHVS, FNYEAQ. V dropped 1 base and J dropped 8; count of bases not matched to a gene: 11. This CDR3 has 16 amino acids. The CDR3 reads CASSLVPPAGVDEQFF. The CDR3 nucleotides read TGTGCCAGCAGCTTAGTGCCACCGGCGGGGGTAGATGAGCAGTTCTTC.

The gene calls are TRBV5-1 and TRBJ2-1; weak D call: TRBD1 (6 bases). The CDR3 is made up of 14 amino acids. CDR1 is SGHRS and CDR2 is YFSETQ in the germline V gene. With 0 bases removed from V and 4 bases from J, the gap between germline ends came to 8 bases. CDR3 DNA sequence: TGCGCCAGCAGCTTGGCTACAGGGTACAATGAGCAGTTCTTC. Its protein product is CASSLATGYNEQFF.

The chain uses TRBV4-3 and TRBJ2-7; the match to TRBD2 covers 9 bases. V trimming: 1 base; J trimming: 6 bases; junction bases outside the gene matches: 13. The CDR3 has 17 residues. Germline V CDR1 and CDR2: LGHNA, YSLEER. The CDR3 region is CASSQAFRTQTSGEQYF. The CDR3 coding sequence is TGCGCCAGCAGCCAAGCCTTCCGAACCCAGACTAGCGGCGAGCAGTACTTC.

The rearrangement links TRBV7-2 to TRBJ2-3, with 8 nucleotides matching TRBD2. This CDR3 spans 17 amino acids. V lost 1 base to trimming and J lost 8 bases; unmatched junction nucleotides: 14. Germline assignment: CDR1 SGHTA and CDR2 FQGNSA. As DNA, the CDR3 is TGTGCCAGCAGCTTAGGTGTAAACGGGGGGGCTCTCGGTACGCAGTATTTT. This codes for CASSLGVNGGALGTQYF.

This clone ranks as large (0.1 to 1%). The chain combines TRBV6-6 with TRBJ2-7; D call uncertain. This CDR3 is built from 15 residues. CDR1 and CDR2 (germline): MNHNY, SVGAGI (reference sequence). Trimming stripped 2 bases from V and 9 bases from J, with 20 bases between. CDR3: CASSYRWISVQVQYF. In DNA, the CDR3 is TGTGCCAGCAGTTACCGATGGATCTCCGTCCAGGTGCAGTACTTC.

The chain couples TRBV7-8 to TRBJ2-7; 8 nucleotides line up with TRBD2. CDR1 and CDR2 (germline): SGHVS, FQNEAQ. With V trimmed by 1 base and J by 0 bases, 11 bases remained unmatched. This CDR3 comprises 18 residues. This CDR3 is CASSLERGPREGSYEQYF. The DNA of the CDR3 is TGTGCCAGCAGCTTAGAAAGGGGACCCCGGGAGGGCTCCTACGAGCAGTACTTC.

Concerning this clone: At one boundary the junction diverges from the germline segment, which might be a read error. The J gene is TRBJ2-7, the V gene TRBV18; TRBD2 is a possible D gene (5 bases). The CDR3 length is 13 residues. The germline CDR1 and CDR2 sequences are KGHSH and LQKENI. CDR3 bases: TGTGCCAGCCCACCCGGAGGTCGCTACGAGCAGTACTTC. This gives the protein CASPPGGRYEQYF. Filled out from reference TRBV18 and TRBJ2-7, the complete variable domain reads NAGVMQNPRHLVRRRGQEARLRCSPMKGHSHVYWYRQLPEEGLKFMVYLQKENIIDESGMPKERFSAEFPKEGPSILRIQQVVRGDSAAYFCASPPGGRYEQYFGPGTRLTVT.

The chain recombines TRBV27 with TRBJ2-2; 11 nucleotides match TRBD2. Germline assignment: CDR1 MNHEY and CDR2 SMNVEV (reference sequence). V shed 6 bases and J 7 bases; nucleotides not matched to a gene: 13. CDR3 length: 17 amino acids. This CDR3 is CASRPPGASGRFGELFF. DNA of the CDR3: TGTGCCAGCAGGCCCCCCGGGGCTAGCGGGAGGTTCGGGGAGCTGTTTTTT.

The chain is built from TRBV30 and TRBJ1-3; the D gene is possibly TRBD1 (5 bases). CDR1 GTSNPN and CDR2 SVGIG come from the germline V gene (reference sequence). Trimming took off 3 bases at V and 0 bases at J, with 9 bases between the two ends. The CDR3 extends over 14 amino acids. CDR3 DNA: TGTGCCTGGAGCACAGGAAACTCTGGAAACACCATATATTTT. Translating it yields CAWSTGNSGNTIYF.

The V call is TRBV6-6, the J call TRBJ1-1; TRBD1 aligns across 9 bases. The CDR3 has 14 amino acids. The V gene end was trimmed by 6 bases and the J gene end by 9 bases; junction bases not matched to a gene: 11. Germline V gives CDR1 MNHNY, CDR2 SVGAGI (reference sequence). The CDR3 is CASSSRRDRDQAFF. CDR3 nucleotide sequence: TGTGCCAGCAGCTCAAGGAGGGACAGGGATCAAGCTTTCTTT.

V is TRBV23-1 and J is TRBJ2-3; D call uncertain. TRBV23-1 carries the ORF label, with uncertain function. V shed 4 bases and J shed 2 bases, with 19 bases lying between them. This CDR3 has 17 residues. CDR3 sequence: CASSRVDNHSNTDTQYF. In nucleotides, the CDR3 is TGCGCCAGCAGTCGAGTAGACAACCACTCTAACACAGATACGCAGTATTTT.

The rearrangement links TRBV2 to TRBJ2-7; D is possibly TRBD1 (7 bases). The CDR3 loop spans 13 amino acids. The germline gives CDR1 SNHLY, CDR2 FYNNEI. V dropped 1 base and J dropped 6 bases, with 10 bases sitting between them. The CDR3 loop reads CASSEGQGGEQYF. Here the CDR3 DNA reads TGTGCCAGCAGTGAAGGGCAGGGGGGCGAGCAGTACTTC.

As to this clone: The junction departs from germline at one end; a sequencing error may be responsible. Distinct nucleotide sequences in the sample also encode this CDR3. The rearrangement uses TRBV13 and TRBJ2-3; TRBD2 matches 9 bases. Per germline, CDR1 PRHDT and CDR2 FYEKMQ (reference sequence). This CDR3 is built from 15 residues. In DNA form, the CDR3 reads TGTGCCAGCAGTGGACTAGCGTCTAGCACGGATACGCAGTATTTT. This gives the protein CASSGLASSTDTQYF. Full variable domain (remainder filled in from reference TRBV13 and TRBJ2-3): AAGVIQSPRHLIKEKRETATLKCYPIPRHDTVYWYQQGPGQDPQFLISFYEKMQSDKGSIPDRFSAQQFSDYHSELNMSSLELGDSALYFCASSGLASSTDTQYFGPGTRLTVL.